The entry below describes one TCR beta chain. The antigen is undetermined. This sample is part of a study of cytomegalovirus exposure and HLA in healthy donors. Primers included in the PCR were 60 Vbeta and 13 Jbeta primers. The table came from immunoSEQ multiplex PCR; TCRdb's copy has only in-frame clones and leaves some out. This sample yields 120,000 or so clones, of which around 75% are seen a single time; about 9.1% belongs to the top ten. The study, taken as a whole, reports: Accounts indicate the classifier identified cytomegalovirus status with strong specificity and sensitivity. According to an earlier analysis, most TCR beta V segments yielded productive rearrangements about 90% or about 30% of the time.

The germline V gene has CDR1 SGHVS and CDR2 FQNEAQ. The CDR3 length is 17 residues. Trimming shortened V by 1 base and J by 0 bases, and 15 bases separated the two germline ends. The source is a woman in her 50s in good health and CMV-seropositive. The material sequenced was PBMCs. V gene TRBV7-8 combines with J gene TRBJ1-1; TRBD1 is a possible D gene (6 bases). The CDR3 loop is CASSLETGGLMNTEAFF. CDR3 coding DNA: TGTGCCAGCAGCTTAGAGACTGGGGGCCTCATGAACACTGAAGCTTTCTTT.